The clone carrying this TCR beta chain was recorded a few times. Germline values: CDR1 DFQATT, CDR2 SNEGSKA (reference sequence). The V and J ends lost 4 bases and 7 bases, in that order; junction bases with no gene match: 8. The CDR3 runs 14 residues. This sample stems from a study of patients and donors after allogeneic stem cell transplantation. TCRdb independently ran MiXCR on the RT-PCR reads; one entry per CDR3 protein. The sample shows about a million distinct CDR3 sequences, roughly 17% of them seen only once. The sample was blood, either unsorted or a sorted T cell fraction (not recorded which). The chain has TRBV20-1 and TRBJ2-1; TRBD2 matches at 9 bases. The TCR comes from a human donor who was either an allogeneic HSCT recipient or a stem cell or donor lymphocyte infusion donor (not recorded which). It is not recorded whose cells these are; they may come from a transplant donor. The CDR3 loop is CSAIRAGGINEQFF. For the CDR3, the DNA is TGCAGTGCTATCAGAGCGGGGGGCATTAATGAGCAGTTCTTC.